The next 15 T cell receptor beta chains were all read from a single sample in a study of OX40 agonist ivuxolimab in advanced cancers. The library was produced with the immunoSEQ multiplex PCR assay. The table comes from immuneACCESS by way of TCRdb, which keeps in-frame sequences with V and J called. Part of the clones is missing from these tables; in studies checked, under half for an unresolved V gene and the rest for unknown reasons. A total of about 69,000 clones appear in this sample, just over 90% of them only once. The ten largest clones add up to 0.25% to 0.3% of the sample. Material: CD4+ or CD8+ T cells sorted from blood, obtained in a trial of the OX40 agonist ivuxolimab. The receptor source for this set is an adult with an advanced solid tumor such as melanoma, head and neck, liver or kidney cancer.

The gene calls are TRBV25-1 and TRBJ2-1; D gene uncertain. CDR1 is MGHDK, CDR2 SYGVNS, per germline. Trimming pared 2 bases from V and 8 bases from J, leaving 4 bases between. This CDR3 is built from 11 residues. The CDR3 is CASSEIHEQFF. In DNA form, the CDR3 reads TGTGCCAGCAGTGAAATCCATGAGCAGTTCTTC.

This chain uses TRBV19 with TRBJ1-2; D is ambiguous. This CDR3 has 15 residues. Germline CDR1 LNHDA, CDR2 SQIVND (reference sequence). V was cut by 7 bases and J by 3 bases, with 18 bases left in between. CDR3 protein: CASNPDEPGDYGYTF. The DNA of the CDR3 is TGTGCCAGTAATCCGGATGAGCCCGGGGACTATGGCTACACCTTC.

The chain couples TRBV5-8 to TRBJ2-7; D not resolved. The CDR3 is 13 residues long. Germline V gene data show CDR1 as SGHTS and CDR2 as YDEGEE. V was trimmed by 2 bases and J by 6 bases, leaving 12 bases between them. The DNA for the CDR3 is TGTGCCAGCAGCTTCTACCGGGTCACCGAGCAGTACTTC. It is translated as CASSFYRVTEQYF.

V is TRBV28 and J is TRBJ2-7; D remains unclear. Between the trimmed V and J ends, which lost 6 bases and 6 bases, there was a span of 12 bases. Germline assignment: CDR1 MDHEN and CDR2 SYDVKM. The CDR3 loop spans 12 amino acids. The CDR3 sequence is CASSRLSREQYF. DNA for the CDR3: TGTGCCAGCAGCCGACTTTCGCGCGAGCAGTACTTC.

The J gene is TRBJ1-2, the V gene TRBV19; tentatively, D is TRBD1 (6 bases). The CDR3 length is 13 residues. The V end lost 7 bases, the J end lost 7 bases, and 16 bases lay between the germline ends. CDR1 is LNHDA, CDR2 SQIVND, per germline (reference sequence). The CDR3 loop reads CASIEPTGSGYTF. The CDR3 nucleotides are TGTGCCAGTATAGAACCCACAGGGTCTGGCTACACCTTC.

This clone appeared a single time. The rearrangement links TRBV9 to TRBJ2-1, with 11 bases fitting TRBD2. CDR1 is SGDLS, CDR2 YYNGEE, per germline. The CDR3 runs to 18 residues. J gave up 6 bases and V 3 bases, and 14 bases lay outside the gene matches. CDR3: CASSATSGTYILRNEQFF. The CDR3 bases are TGTGCCAGCAGCGCGACTAGCGGGACCTACATTCTTCGCAATGAGCAGTTCTTC.

The chain is built from TRBV18 and TRBJ2-5; no firm D call. Trimming cost V 4 bases and J 2 bases, with 17 bases left between them. Germline loops: CDR1 KGHSH, CDR2 LQKENI. This CDR3 spans 16 amino acids. This chain's CDR3 is CASSLIHPQQQETQYF. Written as DNA, the CDR3 is TGTGCCAGCTCACTGATACACCCGCAACAGCAAGAGACCCAGTACTTC.

This chain joins TRBV10-3 and TRBJ2-5; 7 bases align to TRBD2. Germline V gives CDR1 ENHRY, CDR2 SYGVKD. The CDR3 is made up of 15 amino acids. Germline trimming cut 0 bases from V and 6 bases from J; bases unmatched to any gene: 7. CDR3 coding DNA: TGTGCCATCAGTGAGTCCGGGGGGAGTGTCAAGACCCAGTACTTC. This encodes CAISESGGSVKTQYF.

The J gene is TRBJ1-1, the V gene TRBV19; D gene unclear. The CDR3 loop spans 14 amino acids. V was cut by 5 bases and J by 0 bases, with 10 bases left in between. Germline V lookup: CDR1 LNHDA, CDR2 SQIVND (reference sequence). CDR3 in amino acids: CASSPYRLNTEAFF. CDR3 coding DNA: TGTGCCAGTAGTCCCTACCGGTTGAACACTGAAGCTTTCTTT.

The chain recombines TRBV15 with TRBJ2-3, with TRBD2 matching 8 bases. CDR3 length: 17 amino acids. Germline V gives CDR1 LNHNV, CDR2 YYDKDF (reference sequence). The ends lost 0 bases at V and 2 bases at J; junction bases unmatched: 7. The CDR3 loop is CATSRDTGGFYTDTQYF. For the CDR3, the DNA is TGTGCCACCAGCAGAGACACGGGAGGGTTTTACACAGATACGCAGTATTTT.

The chain has TRBV14 and TRBJ2-1, with 9 bases aligning to TRBD1. CDR1 SGHDN and CDR2 FVKESK come from the germline V gene. This CDR3 contains 16 residues. J was trimmed by 4 bases and V by 4 bases; bases with no gene match: 8. CDR3 residues: CASSLRGQGNYNEQFF. Written as DNA, the CDR3 is TGTGCCAGCAGCCTGAGGGGACAGGGAAATTACAATGAGCAGTTCTTC.

The rearrangement links TRBV2 to TRBJ2-7, with D hard to call. Trimming cost V 7 bases and J 2 bases, with 15 bases left between them. The CDR3 is 14 residues long. Germline V gene data show CDR1 as SNHLY and CDR2 as FYNNEI. The chain's CDR3 is CASKRTALAYEQYF. CDR3 DNA: TGTGCCAGCAAGAGGACCGCCCTAGCCTACGAGCAGTACTTC.

This chain uses TRBV6-1 with TRBJ2-1, with 10 bases lining up with TRBD1. Germline V gene data show CDR1 as MNHNS and CDR2 as SASEGT. This CDR3 is built from 16 residues. The V segment lost 2 bases and the J segment 4 bases; nucleotides outside the gene matches: 5. The CDR3 loop is CASSEYGTGDYNEQFF. For the CDR3, the DNA is TGTGCCAGCAGTGAATACGGGACAGGGGATTACAATGAGCAGTTCTTC.

V is TRBV5-4 and J is TRBJ2-1, with D perhaps TRBD2 (5 bases). V was shortened by 3 bases and J by 6 bases, with 7 bases between the two germline ends. Germline loops: CDR1 SGHNT, CDR2 YYREEE (reference sequence). The CDR3 is 12 residues long. The CDR3 DNA reads as TGTGCCAGCAGCTCCACTAGCAATGAGCAGTTCTTC. It specifies CASSSTSNEQFF. Using reference TRBV5-4 and TRBJ2-1 for the parts outside the CDR3, the full variable domain is ETGVTQSPTHLIKTRGQQVTLRCSSQSGHNTVSWYQQALGQGPQFIFQYYREEENGRGNFPPRFSGLQFPNYSSELNVNALELDDSALYLCASSSTSNEQFFGPGTRLTVL.

This chain uses TRBV18 with TRBJ2-7; 9 bases align to TRBD1. Per germline, CDR1 KGHSH and CDR2 LQKENI. This CDR3 has 13 residues. V was clipped by 5 bases and J by 5 bases; unmatched bases: 4. CDR3 sequence reads: CASSSTGGHEQYF. The CDR3 nucleotides are TGTGCCAGCTCAAGTACAGGGGGCCACGAGCAGTACTTC.